This T cell receptor beta chain was captured in a study of T cell repertoires in aging, cancer and after chemotherapy. Study-level information: The full dataset contained about 10 million TCR reads.

The CDR3 has 15 residues. In germline, CDR1 is LGHNA, CDR2 YSLEER. Peripheral blood genomic DNA, not sorted cells or RNA, was the template. Multiplex touch-down PCR with TRB-A/B primers amplified rearranged V-D-J TRB sequences. TCRdb called the multiplex PCR reads again in MiXCR, with one record for every CDR3 protein. The sample shows fewer than 15,000 distinct CDR3 sequences, 25% of them seen only once. About this clonotype: Relative to the germline gene, one junction end is altered; a read error may explain this.

The receptor was derived from a human donor in good health. The chain joins TRBV4-3 to TRBJ2-7, with 12 bases matching TRBD2. The source material was blood. CDR3 sequence reads: CASSHSSGGVYEQYF. The CDR3, as DNA: TGTGCCAGCAGCCACTCTAGCGGGGGGGTCTACGAGCAGTACTTC.